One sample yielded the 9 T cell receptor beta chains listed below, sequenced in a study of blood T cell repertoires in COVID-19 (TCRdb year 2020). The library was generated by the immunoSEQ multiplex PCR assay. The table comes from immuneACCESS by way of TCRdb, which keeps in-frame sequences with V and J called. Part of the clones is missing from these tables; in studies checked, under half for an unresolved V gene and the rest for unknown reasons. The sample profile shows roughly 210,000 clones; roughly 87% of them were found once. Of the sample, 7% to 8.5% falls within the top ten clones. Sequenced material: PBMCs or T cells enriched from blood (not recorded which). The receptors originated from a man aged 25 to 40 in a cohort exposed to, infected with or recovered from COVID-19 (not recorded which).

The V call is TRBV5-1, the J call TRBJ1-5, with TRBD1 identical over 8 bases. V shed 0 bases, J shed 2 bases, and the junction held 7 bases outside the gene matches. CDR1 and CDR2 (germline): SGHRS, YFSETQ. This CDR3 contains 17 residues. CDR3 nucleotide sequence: TGCGCCAGCAGCTTGGGCCAGGGGGCCAACGGCAATCAGCCCCAGCATTTT. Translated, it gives CASSLGQGANGNQPQHF.

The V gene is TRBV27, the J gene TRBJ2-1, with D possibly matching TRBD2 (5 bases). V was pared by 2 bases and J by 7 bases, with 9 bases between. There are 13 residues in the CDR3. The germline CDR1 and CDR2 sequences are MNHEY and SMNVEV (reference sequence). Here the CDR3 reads CASSLIEGNEQFF. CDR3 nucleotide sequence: TGTGCCAGCAGTTTAATCGAGGGAAATGAGCAGTTCTTC.

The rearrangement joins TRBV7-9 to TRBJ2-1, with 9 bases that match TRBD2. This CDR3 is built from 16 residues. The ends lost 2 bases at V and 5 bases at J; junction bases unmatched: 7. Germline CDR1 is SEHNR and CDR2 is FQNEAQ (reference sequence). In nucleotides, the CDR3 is TGTGCCAGCAGCTTAATGGGCGGGAGGGCCGACAATGAGCAGTTCTTC. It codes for CASSLMGGRADNEQFF.

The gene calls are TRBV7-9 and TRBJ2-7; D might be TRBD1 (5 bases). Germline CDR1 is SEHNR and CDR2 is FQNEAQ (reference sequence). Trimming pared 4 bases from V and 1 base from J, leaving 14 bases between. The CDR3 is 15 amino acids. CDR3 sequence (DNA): TGTGCCAGCAGCTCCATTGACAGATCTTCCTACGAGCAGTACTTC. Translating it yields CASSSIDRSSYEQYF.

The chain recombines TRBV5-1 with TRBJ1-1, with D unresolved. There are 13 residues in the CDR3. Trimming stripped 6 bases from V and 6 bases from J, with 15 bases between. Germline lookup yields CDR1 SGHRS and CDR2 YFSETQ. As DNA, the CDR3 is TGCGCCAGCACCGTATTAGGTAGCCCTGAAGCTTTCTTT. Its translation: CASTVLGSPEAFF.

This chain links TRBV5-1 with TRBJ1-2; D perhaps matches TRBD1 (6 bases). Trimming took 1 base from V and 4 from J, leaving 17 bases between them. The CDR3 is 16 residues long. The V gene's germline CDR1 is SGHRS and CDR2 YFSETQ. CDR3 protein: CASSLLHRVGSYGYTF. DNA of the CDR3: TGCGCCAGCAGCTTGCTTCACAGGGTGGGGTCCTATGGCTACACCTTC. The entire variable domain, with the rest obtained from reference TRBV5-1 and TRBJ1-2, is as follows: KAGVTQTPRYLIKTRGQQVTLSCSPISGHRSVSWYQQTPGQGLQFLFEYFSETQRNKGNFPGRFSGRQFSNSRSEMNVSTLELGDSALYLCASSLLHRVGSYGYTFGSGTRLTVV.

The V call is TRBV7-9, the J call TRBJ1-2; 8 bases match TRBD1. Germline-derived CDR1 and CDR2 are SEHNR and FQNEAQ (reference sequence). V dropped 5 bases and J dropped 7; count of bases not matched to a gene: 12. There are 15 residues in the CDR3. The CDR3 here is CASSRIDWDRLGYTF. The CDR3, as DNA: TGTGCCAGCAGCCGAATAGATTGGGACAGGCTTGGCTACACCTTC.

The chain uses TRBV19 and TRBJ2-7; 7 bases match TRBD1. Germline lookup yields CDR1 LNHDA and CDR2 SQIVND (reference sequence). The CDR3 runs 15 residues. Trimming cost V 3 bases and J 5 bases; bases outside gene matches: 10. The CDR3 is CASSMRGRGSNEQYF. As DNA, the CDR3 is TGTGCCAGTAGTATGAGGGGCAGGGGGAGTAACGAGCAGTACTTC.

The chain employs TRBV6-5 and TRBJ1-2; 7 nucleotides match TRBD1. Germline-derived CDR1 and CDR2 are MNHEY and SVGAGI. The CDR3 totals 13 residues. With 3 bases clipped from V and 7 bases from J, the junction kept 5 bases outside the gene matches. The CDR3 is CASSYTGESGYTF. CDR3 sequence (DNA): TGTGCCAGCAGTTATACAGGGGAGTCTGGCTACACCTTC.